What follows are 10 T cell receptor beta chains derived from one specimen sequenced in a study of tumor-infiltrating lymphocytes in localized non-small cell lung cancer. This table comes from immunoSEQ multiplex PCR, and its TCRdb copy is limited to in-frame clones, with some not included. The repertoire includes some 10,000 clones, around 63% of them detected once, and more than 9% sits in the top ten. Sequences were obtained from lung tumor tissue. These receptors were collected from a human donor with non-small cell lung cancer.

The rearrangement joins TRBV2 to TRBJ1-6, with 12 bases that match TRBD1. J was trimmed by 10 bases and V by 6 bases; bases with no gene match: 10. Germline-derived CDR1 and CDR2 are SNHLY and FYNNEI. This CDR3 has 16 amino acids. The CDR3: CASSQPGTGGGSPLHF. The CDR3 DNA follows: TGTGCCAGCAGCCAACCGGGGACAGGGGGCGGGTCACCCCTCCACTTT.

By share of the sample, this clone is large. The chain is built from TRBV5-4 and TRBJ2-5; D is ambiguous. This CDR3 spans 14 amino acids. Trimming removed 0 bases from V and 0 bases from J, with 6 bases in between. Germline CDR1 SGHNT, CDR2 YYREEE (reference sequence). CDR3 sequence (DNA): TGTGCCAGCAGCTTGGATGGATACCAAGAGACCCAGTACTTC. It codes for CASSLDGYQETQYF.

Relative to its sample, this clone is medium-sized. The chain joins TRBV7-9 to TRBJ1-5; 8 bases match TRBD1. Germline assignment: CDR1 SEHNR and CDR2 FQNEAQ (reference sequence). Trimming took 5 bases from V and 5 from J; bases not matched to a gene: 8. The CDR3 consists of 15 residues. This chain's CDR3 is CASSATGAGDQPQHF. The CDR3 DNA follows: TGTGCCAGCAGCGCGACAGGGGCGGGTGATCAGCCCCAGCATTTT.

This clone was observed a handful of times. The chain has TRBV19 and TRBJ2-3; possibly TRBD1 for D (6 bases). CDR3 size: 15 residues. V lost 5 bases, J lost 0 bases, and 12 bases lay in between. CDR1 is LNHDA and CDR2 is SQIVND in the germline V gene (reference sequence). The DNA for the CDR3 is TGTGCCAGTAGTCAGGGGACACTGAGCACAGATACGCAGTATTTT. It encodes CASSQGTLSTDTQYF.

The V gene is TRBV5-4, the J gene TRBJ1-2; 7 bases are a match to TRBD1. Germline V gives CDR1 SGHNT, CDR2 YYREEE (reference sequence). There are 12 residues in the CDR3. With V trimmed by 2 bases and J by 8 bases, 3 bases remained unmatched. CDR3 region: CASSFRTGGYTF. In nucleotides, the CDR3 is TGTGCCAGCAGCTTTAGGACAGGCGGCTACACCTTC.

This chain uses TRBV5-6 with TRBJ1-1, with TRBD1 matching over 7 bases. CDR1 is SGHDT and CDR2 is YYEEEE in the germline V gene. V lost 3 bases to trimming and J lost 5 bases; unmatched junction nucleotides: 13. The CDR3 sequence is 16 residues long. CDR3 region: CASSSTESNRGTEAFF. The DNA for the CDR3 is TGTGCCAGCAGCTCAACCGAATCGAACAGGGGTACTGAAGCTTTCTTT.

J is TRBJ2-7 and V is TRBV10-1, with TRBD1 matching 10 bases. This CDR3 has 13 residues. Germline V gives CDR1 WNHNN, CDR2 SYGVQD (reference sequence). Unmatched junction bases numbered 9, after V lost 10 bases and J lost 6 bases. CDR3 loop: CATSPRTGGEQYF. CDR3 bases: TGCGCCACCAGCCCACGGACAGGGGGCGAGCAGTACTTC.

This clone has more than one count but fewer than ten. The V and J genes are TRBV30 and TRBJ1-1, with D possibly matching TRBD1 (6 bases). Germline V gene lookup returns CDR1 GTSNPN and CDR2 SVGIG (reference sequence). Trimming cost V 5 bases and J 6 bases, with 16 bases left between them. This CDR3 region has 13 residues. The CDR3 here is CAWATGLLAEAFF. CDR3 nucleotides: TGTGCCTGGGCGACAGGACTACTTGCTGAAGCTTTCTTT. Complete variable domain (other parts from reference TRBV30 and TRBJ1-1): SQTIHQWPATLVQPVGSPLSLECTVEGTSNPNLYWYRQAAGRGLQLLFYSVGIGQISSEVPQNLSASRPQDRQFILSSKKLLLSDSGFYLCAWATGLLAEAFFGQGTRLTVV.

The chain combines TRBV18 with TRBJ2-1; D is possibly TRBD1 (6 bases). V lost 1 base and J lost 0, with 10 bases in between. The CDR3 contains 16 residues. Germline assignment: CDR1 KGHSH and CDR2 LQKENI. The CDR3 coding sequence is TGTGCCAGCTCACCACTTGTACAGGGCTCCTACAATGAGCAGTTCTTC. This encodes CASSPLVQGSYNEQFF.

The chain combines TRBV29-1 with TRBJ2-2; D is unresolved. Germline CDR1 is SQVTM and CDR2 is ANQGSEA. The CDR3 is made up of 13 amino acids. V was pared by 1 base and J by 6 bases, with 9 bases between. The CDR3, as DNA: TGCAGCGTTGAAGTTATAAGCGCCGGGGAGCTGTTTTTT. This codes for CSVEVISAGELFF.